This TCR beta chain was sequenced in a study of cytomegalovirus exposure and HLA in healthy donors (dated by TCRdb to about 2017). As for the study more broadly: An earlier analysis of 587 of the donors reported 250 to 350 Gb of sequence data and 117 million unique TCR beta sequences from about 179 million T cells. About 280 gigabases of sequencing data and around 85 million unique TCR sequences made up an early release that covered several hundred HLA-typed donors. The genetic ancestry cluster associated with self-reported Caucasian donors included 70% to 85% of the roughly 400 genotyped donors. The study was designed to test whether signatures of past pathogen exposure could be identified by cataloging public T cell receptors. The T cell repertoires of 700 or so subjects were profiled by immunosequencing and related to cytomegalovirus serostatus. Besides the first cohort of roughly 640 subjects, a separate validation cohort made up of 120 different subjects was used. The study combined high-throughput TCR immunosequencing, statistical association of individual TCRs with disease status, and machine learning to predict cytomegalovirus infection status. A later analysis re-analyzed previously published TCR beta repertoires from 600 to 850 donors and added high-resolution HLA genotyping to study TCR occurrence patterns. In the later analysis, no new phenotypic data were used to find candidate immune exposures; instead, reliance was placed on TCR beta sequences and their occurrence across donors. To decide whether each TCR beta V gene segment behaved as functional or pseudogenic, an earlier analysis of some 540 of the donors relied on high-throughput TCR beta sequencing. Donor age, sex, ethnicity and CMV serostatus were compiled together with the repertoire data. A later genetic analysis took genome-wide SNP genotypes for about three fifths of the 666 donors and used that subset as a discovery cohort. All discovery cohort repertoires had been generated using a single sequencing platform. Both class I and class II loci were covered by HLA typing, at four-digit resolution. Typing coverage differed by locus: A, B, C, DRB1 and DQB1 were typed in roughly 629-640 donors, DQA1 in roughly 500, DPA1 in over 600, and DPB1 in approximately 450. Roughly five DR-DQ haplotypes were treated as single units for association and clustering because of strong linkage in the cohort. Across some 400 genotyped donors of the cohort, an average of 235,054 unique TCR beta nucleotide sequences per donor were sequenced, and 15% to 20% of those sequences were non-productive. What the authors observed across the whole study: The study listed 150 to 200 TCR beta chains as associated with cytomegalovirus. In a later analysis, the rate of TCR association differed among HLA loci, with DRB1 alleles having the most associated TCRs and HLA-C alleles having the fewest. Linkage disequilibrium might explain the correlated functional status among segregating V segments, but an unknown experimental factor could not be ruled out. A later genetic analysis reported fewer N-insertions in productive TCRs among donors in an Asian-associated ancestry cluster than the roughly 700-donor mean. A further reported finding was that TCR beta sequences accurately predicted the HLA-A and HLA-B alleles for most subjects in the first cohort. A few of the identified cytomegalovirus-associated TCR beta chains were confirmed in vitro to be specific for cytomegalovirus antigens. While some public TCRs were present in many individuals, most TCR sequences turned up only very rarely across donors. The authors suggested that the approach could potentially be generalized to other disease states and immunological phenotypes. Assigning TCR associations to individual alleles was difficult when HLA alleles, especially DR and DQ, strongly co-occurred. HLA typing was unavailable for some donors at each locus, so association tests used only the typed subset. In a later genetic analysis, a missense DCLRE1C variant was associated with V-gene and J-gene trimming of TCR beta chains, and the association was replicated in an independent cohort. CMV serostatus was the only immune exposure information available for the cohort. Some IMGT-functional V segments, including TRBV6-2 and TRBV6-3, could not be told apart with the 87-base-pair reads, so those segments were excluded. A later analysis reported that several top co-occurrence clusters appeared linked to parvovirus B19, influenza, CMV and Epstein-Barr virus. Compared with equally common non-associated chains, HLA-associated TCR beta chains in a later analysis were more clonally expanded and had lower generation probabilities. The classifier was reported to diagnose cytomegalovirus status with high specificity and sensitivity in both the original cohort and the validation cohort. The sequencing pipeline was judged likely to have produced a cluster of highly shared sequence variants as a technical artifact. An earlier analysis of around 540 of the donors showed that most TCR beta V segments appeared in productive rearrangements either about 87% or about 30% of the time, which broadly matched IMGT annotations. In a later analysis, most CMV-associated TCR beta chains were found to appear HLA-restricted, with HLA associations seemingly driven largely by CMV exposure. Seventeen rarely observed V segments, including chromosome 9 orphons, were excluded from the earlier analysis of some 590 of the donors because counts were too low. Sequencing depth was assumed to be roughly uniform across donors in the presence/absence analyses, though that assumption may not hold. This cohort had only TCR beta chains sequenced, and the lack of alpha or paired-chain data limited which features could be detected. At a false discovery rate of 0.05, a later analysis linked under 20,000 TCR beta sequences to specific HLA alleles.

Of note for this clone: Its target antigen remains unknown.

The library was made by the immunoSEQ multiplex PCR assay. For the multiplex PCR, a mixture combining 60 forward primers for TCR Vbeta segments and 13 reverse primers for TCR Jbeta segments was used. The CDR3 region of rearranged TCR beta genes was amplified from genomic DNA by a multiplex PCR assay. Amplified TCR beta libraries were sequenced as 87-base-pair reads on the Illumina HiSeq System. Under the source paper's analysis protocol: A later analysis counted 75 million to 100 million unique TCR beta chains across the 700 or so repertoires, and around 9.9 million of these chains were shared by at least two donors. Raw reads were error-corrected and collapsed into unique sequences with a nearest-neighbor algorithm that merged closely related sequences to remove PCR and sequencing errors. CDR3 sequences were aligned to IMGT reference sequences to assign V, D and J gene segments. Each retained sequence needed at least a six-nucleotide match to both a V gene segment and a J gene segment. A rearrangement was called productive if the CDR3 had no stop codons and remained in frame with V and J, and every other rearrangement was called non-productive. Following IMGT convention, CDR3 was defined as the stretch from the second conserved V-encoded cysteine to the conserved J-encoded phenylalanine. The earlier analysis of about 570 of the donors excluded any sequence lacking an unambiguous match to a single V gene segment. In an earlier analysis of approximately 560 of the donors, a V segment was called functional when productive rearrangements were above 56.7%, and segregating when the standard deviation between donors exceeded 5%. A statistical classification framework was developed to diagnose cytomegalovirus status using the catalog of TCR beta chain sequences. In a later analysis, TCR nucleotide sequences were compared against IMGT/GENE-DB human TR gene sequences so that V and J genes could be assigned. In a later analysis, CDR3 sequences and most-parsimonious VDJ recombination scenarios were assigned using the TCRdist pipeline. In a later analysis, each TCR beta chain was defined by its CDR3 amino acid sequence together with its V-gene family, and reads without a unique V-gene family were excluded. In a later analysis, 500 to 700 highly shared, low-generation-probability nucleotide sequences were removed to address suspected cross-contamination and a sequencing artifact. In a later analysis, a clonal expansion index for each public chain was calculated from normalized within-repertoire ranks of inferred template counts. In a later analysis, generation probabilities were computed using a VDJ recombination model fitted to out-of-frame rearrangements, and the results were checked against IGoR. Hypergeometric tests were used in a later analysis to score TCR-TCR, TCR-HLA and TCR-CMV co-occurrence, with a repertoire-size bias correction applied to the TCR pairs. In a later analysis, false discovery rates were estimated by permuting HLA or CMV assignments 20 times. A later analysis grouped co-occurring TCRs with DBSCAN, adding TCRdist sequence similarity when clustering within HLA-allele-positive subsets. Repertoires with fewer than 30,000 or more than 120,000 public chains were left out of co-occurrence clustering, as were four to six repertoires with anomalous nucleotide sharing. TCRdb carries this immuneACCESS record with in-frame sequences only. Its versions omit some clonotypes, under half of them owing to an unresolved V gene in the studies checked, with the rest unexplained. The V and J calls and the clone size are those of that table, but D and trimming were determined from the DNA. For this sample, the table gives tens of thousands of clones. The ten largest clones capture 9% to 15% of the sample.

The cohort consisted of some 670 healthy bone marrow donors. At the time of sampling, every cohort member was nominally healthy, though immune exposures that went unrecorded were likely present. The donor was CMV seropositive and was included in the group of about 290 seropositive cohort members. A peripheral blood sample was provided by each donor, and peripheral blood mononuclear cells were used for TCR beta sequencing. Genomic DNA was extracted from the blood cell samples with the Qiagen DNeasy Blood Extraction Kit. Taken from the germline V gene (reference sequence), the CDR1 and CDR2 loops are SGHNT and YYREEE. Taken from cysteine to phenylalanine, the CDR3 has 14 residues. Of the read, only the CDR3 DNA is kept; its 42 bases are in frame from base 1. The V and J ends are trimmed by 3 bases and 3 bases, leaving 12 bases between them.

This receptor chain uses TRBV5-4 and TRBJ2-5; the D gene is perhaps TRBD1, on 5 matching bases. Material: PBMCs. The origin of this receptor is a woman in her fifties or sixties in good health and CMV-seropositive. The CDR3 protein sequence reads: CASSSKTEEETQYF. The base sequence is TGTGCCAGCAGCTCAAAGACAGAGGAAGAGACCCAGTACTTC.